The clone carrying this TCR beta chain was detected only a few times. Its antigen is undetermined. The data derive from a study of T cell responses to AZD1222 COVID-19 vaccine. Study-level findings and limits: Spike-specific TCRs gained breadth and depth after people received two AZD1222 doses.

In germline, CDR1 is MRHNA, CDR2 SNTAGT. V was trimmed by 6 bases and J by 6 bases, leaving 19 bases between them. The CDR3 is 15 amino acids. The protocol was immunoSEQ multiplex PCR, while the TCRdb copy is restricted to in-frame clones and leaves out a portion. The sample shows about 110,000 clones, about 95% of them seen only once. This chain links TRBV6-4 with TRBJ2-3, with D possibly TRBD1 on 6 matching bases. The starting material was peripheral blood, obtained 28 days after the second AZD1222 dose. The TCR was taken from an adult who received the AZD1222 COVID-19 vaccine. The CDR3 region is CASSQAAQGSDTQYF. The CDR3 nucleotides read TGTGCCAGCAGCCAAGCGGCACAGGGTTCGGATACGCAGTATTTT.